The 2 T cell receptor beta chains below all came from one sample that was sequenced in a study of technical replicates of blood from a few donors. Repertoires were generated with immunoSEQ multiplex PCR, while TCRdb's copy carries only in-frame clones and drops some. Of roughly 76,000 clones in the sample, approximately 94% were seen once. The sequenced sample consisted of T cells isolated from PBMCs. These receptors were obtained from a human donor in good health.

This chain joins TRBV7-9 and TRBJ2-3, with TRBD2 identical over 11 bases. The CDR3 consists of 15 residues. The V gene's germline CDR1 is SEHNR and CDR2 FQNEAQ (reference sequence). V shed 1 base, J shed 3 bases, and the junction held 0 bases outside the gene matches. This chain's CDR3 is CASSLGTSGTDTQYF. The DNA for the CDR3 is TGTGCCAGCAGCTTAGGGACTAGCGGGACAGATACGCAGTATTTT.

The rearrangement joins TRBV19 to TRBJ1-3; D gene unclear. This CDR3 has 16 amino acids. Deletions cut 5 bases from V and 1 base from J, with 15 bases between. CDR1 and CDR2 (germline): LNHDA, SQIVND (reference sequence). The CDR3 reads CASSFSQATSGNTIYF. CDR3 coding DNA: TGTGCCAGTAGTTTCTCTCAAGCTACTTCTGGAAACACCATATATTTT.